The 26 T cell receptor beta chains below come from one sample, sequenced in a study of OX40 agonist ivuxolimab in advanced cancers. Data came from immunoSEQ multiplex PCR; TCRdb stores just in-frame clones and leaves some out. The table includes about 70,000 clones, roughly 87% detected once. Specimen: CD4+ or CD8+ T cells sorted from blood, collected in a trial of the OX40 agonist ivuxolimab. These receptor sequences come from an adult with an advanced solid tumor such as melanoma, head and neck, liver or kidney cancer.

The chain employs TRBV27 and TRBJ2-1; the D gene could be TRBD1 or TRBD2 (6 bases each). Germline assignment: CDR1 MNHEY and CDR2 SMNVEV (reference sequence). CDR3 length: 12 residues. V was shortened by 2 bases and J by 10 bases, with 9 bases between the two germline ends. CDR3 sequence reads: CASSLLGGEQFF. In DNA form, the CDR3 reads TGTGCCAGCAGTTTACTGGGGGGCGAGCAGTTCTTC.

This clone has a single count. The chain has TRBV19 and TRBJ2-5; maybe TRBD1 (5 bases). In germline, CDR1 is LNHDA, CDR2 SQIVND (reference sequence). This CDR3 comprises 15 residues. V lost 2 bases and J lost 2, with 12 bases in between. This chain's CDR3 is CASSISAGSQETQYF. The CDR3 DNA follows: TGTGCCAGTAGTATATCGGCAGGGTCTCAAGAGACCCAGTACTTC.

The V gene is TRBV27, the J gene TRBJ1-3; D possibly corresponds to TRBD1 (6 bases). CDR1 and CDR2 (germline): MNHEY, SMNVEV (reference sequence). The CDR3 sequence is 14 residues long. V gave up 2 bases and J gave up 7 bases, with 12 bases separating them. For the CDR3, the DNA is TGTGCCAGCAGTTTAGGACAGTGGGGCAACACCATATATTTT. It yields the protein CASSLGQWGNTIYF.

The DNA of the CDR3 is TGTGCCAGCACTCGTCAACCCGCACTGCCCTATGGCTACACCTTC. As protein: CASTRQPALPYGYTF. This rearrangement joins TRBV6-5 to TRBJ1-2; D gene uncertain. The CDR3 spans 15 residues. Germline V gene sequence: CDR1 MNHEY, CDR2 SVGAGI. Trimming pared 7 bases from V and 4 bases from J, leaving 19 bases between.

This clone was detected once. This rearrangement joins TRBV7-3 to TRBJ1-2; D gene unclear. CDR3 length: 13 residues. Germline V CDR1 and CDR2: SGHTA, FQGTGA. Deletions cut 0 bases from V and 1 base from J, with 3 bases between. CDR3 bases: TGTGCCAGCAGCTTAACACATAACTATGGCTACACCTTC. As protein: CASSLTHNYGYTF.

The V gene is TRBV28, the J gene TRBJ1-4; 8 nucleotides match TRBD1. Germline assignment: CDR1 MDHEN and CDR2 SYDVKM. V shed 4 bases and J 7 bases; nucleotides not matched to a gene: 8. This CDR3 contains 15 residues. The CDR3 region has the DNA TGTGCCAGCAGTTCTGGACAGGGAGGGAGTGAAAAACTGTTTTTT. This codes for CASSSGQGGSEKLFF.

The chain links TRBV5-1 to TRBJ1-2; D call uncertain. The CDR3 is 14 residues long. Germline CDR1 and CDR2: SGHRS and YFSETQ. Trimming took 4 bases from V and 8 from J, leaving 18 bases between them. For the CDR3, the DNA is TGCGCCAGCAGCCAAGACGGGGAAGGCCTCGGCTACACCTTC. Amino acids: CASSQDGEGLGYTF.

By sample fraction, this clone is medium-sized. CDR3 loop: CASSMTRDGSYEQYF. In nucleotides, the CDR3 is TGTGCCAGTAGTATGACGAGGGACGGGAGCTACGAGCAGTACTTC. The chain combines TRBV19 with TRBJ2-7, with D maybe TRBD2 (6 bases). Trimming shortened V by 3 bases and J by 3 bases, and 15 bases separated the two germline ends. The length of the CDR3 is 15 residues. Germline V gene lookup returns CDR1 LNHDA and CDR2 SQIVND (reference sequence).

This rearrangement joins TRBV5-1 to TRBJ2-2, with unresolved D. V was cut by 5 bases and J by 3 bases, with 5 bases left in between. The CDR3 length is 12 residues. Germline V gene lookup returns CDR1 SGHRS and CDR2 YFSETQ. CDR3 DNA sequence: TGCGCCAGCAGAAAAGACACCGGGGAGCTGTTTTTT. This gives the protein CASRKDTGELFF.

The rearrangement uses TRBV10-3 and TRBJ2-2; 13 bases agree with TRBD2. Germline V CDR1 and CDR2: ENHRY, SYGVKD. V was clipped by 10 bases and J by 3 bases; unmatched bases: 2. This CDR3 region has 14 residues. The DNA of the CDR3 is TGTGCCAGCGGACTAGCGGGAGACACCGGGGAGCTGTTTTTT. This sequence encodes CASGLAGDTGELFF.

V and J are TRBV5-6 and TRBJ2-7; either TRBD1 or TRBD2 may fit D (6 bases each). Trimming stripped 3 bases from V and 1 base from J, with 14 bases between. CDR1 is SGHDT and CDR2 is YYEEEE in the germline V gene. CDR3 length: 15 amino acids. The CDR3 DNA is TGTGCCAGCAGCTCCGGGGGAACAGGGTCCTACGAGCAGTACTTC. Encoded protein: CASSSGGTGSYEQYF.

The chain carries TRBV21-1 and TRBJ2-5; the table names TRBD1, a call not compared with the DNA. TRBV21-1 is a pseudogene. This CDR3 has 16 amino acids. The DNA for the CDR3 is TGTGCCAGCAGCAAAGAGGGGTTAGTAGGACAAGAGACCCAGTACTTC. Its translation is CASSKEGLVGQETQYF.

V and J are TRBV30 and TRBJ2-5; D might be TRBD2 (5 bases). The CDR3 loop spans 12 amino acids. Trimming pared 5 bases from V and 5 bases from J, leaving 12 bases between. Looked up from germline, CDR1 is GTSNPN and CDR2 is SVGIG (reference sequence). CDR3: CAWVPGKETQYF. As DNA, the CDR3 is TGTGCCTGGGTACCGGGGAAGGAGACCCAGTACTTC.

In its sample, this clone was seen a few times. This chain connects TRBV4-3 to TRBJ1-1, with D possibly being TRBD1 (6 bases). This CDR3 spans 16 amino acids. Trimming left V 0 bases short and J 1 base short, with 12 bases between. CDR1 is LGHNA and CDR2 is YSLEER in the germline V gene. The CDR3 loop reads CASSQDLGTKNTEAFF. The CDR3 nucleotides read TGCGCCAGCAGCCAAGATTTGGGGACAAAGAACACTGAAGCTTTCTTT.

This chain connects TRBV28 to TRBJ1-1; TRBD1 is a possible D gene (6 bases). Trimming shortened V by 2 bases and J by 0 bases, and 13 bases separated the two germline ends. This CDR3 is built from 16 residues. Germline lookup yields CDR1 MDHEN and CDR2 SYDVKM. CDR3: CASSLGGTNMNTEAFF. As DNA, the CDR3 is TGTGCCAGCAGTTTAGGAGGGACAAATATGAACACTGAAGCTTTCTTT.

This clone was found a few times. The chain carries TRBV16 and TRBJ1-1; no clear D. Germline V gives CDR1 KGHSY, CDR2 FQNENV. The V end lost 0 bases, the J end lost 11 bases, and 10 bases lay between the germline ends. The CDR3 totals 12 residues. This CDR3 reads CASSQSPGSAFF. The CDR3 DNA sequence: TGTGCCAGCAGCCAATCTCCGGGGAGCGCTTTCTTT. Filled out from reference TRBV16 and TRBJ1-1, the complete variable domain reads GEEVAQTPKHLVRGEGQKAKLYCAPIKGHSYVFWYQQVLKNEFKFLISFQNENVFDETGMPKERFSAKCLPNSPCSLEIQATKLEDSAVYFCASSQSPGSAFFGQGTRLTVV.

This rearrangement joins TRBV15 to TRBJ1-5; D call uncertain. Germline V gene data show CDR1 as LNHNV and CDR2 as YYDKDF (reference sequence). Deletions cut 0 bases from V and 4 bases from J, with 10 bases between. This CDR3 is 15 amino acids long. CDR3 DNA: TGTGCCACCAGCAGAGATCAAGGCAGAAATCAGCCCCAGCATTTT. Amino acids: CATSRDQGRNQPQHF. The full variable domain, with the rest looked up from reference TRBV15 and TRBJ1-5, is DAMVIQNPRYQVTQFGKPVTLSCSQTLNHNVMYWYQQKSSQAPKLLFHYYDKDFNNEADTPDNFQSRRPNTSFCFLDIRSPGLGDTAMYLCATSRDQGRNQPQHFGDGTRLSIL.

CDR3 coding DNA: TGTGCCAGCAGCTTAACGTCCGTCGAGCAGTACTTC. Translating gives CASSLTSVEQYF. This sequence joins TRBV7-2 and TRBJ2-7; D not resolved. The CDR3 has 12 amino acids. V gave up 2 bases and J gave up 6 bases, with 8 bases separating them. Germline V gene data show CDR1 as SGHTA and CDR2 as FQGNSA.

The chain uses TRBV11-3 and TRBJ1-3; D gene unclear. The germline CDR1 and CDR2 sequences are SGHNT and YENEEA. Trimming left V 1 base short and J 4 bases short, with 8 bases between. This CDR3 contains 14 residues. Here the CDR3 reads CASSLVTLGNTIYF. Written as DNA, the CDR3 is TGTGCCAGCAGCTTAGTGACACTCGGAAACACCATATATTTT. Variable domain in full (rest from reference TRBV11-3 and TRBJ1-3): EAGVVQSPRYKIIEKKQPVAFWCNPISGHNTLYWYLQNLGQGPELLIRYENEEAVDDSQLPKDRFSAERLKGVDSTLKIQPAELGDSAVYLCASSLVTLGNTIYFGEGSWLTVV.

The V call is TRBV28, the J call TRBJ1-6; TRBD1 agrees at 7 bases. Germline lookup yields CDR1 MDHEN and CDR2 SYDVKM. J lost 7 bases, V lost 5 bases, and 14 bases had no gene match. The CDR3 consists of 17 residues. CDR3 amino acids: CASSVNRGSGGNSPLHF. CDR3 in DNA: TGTGCCAGCAGTGTAAACAGGGGCTCAGGAGGAAATTCACCCCTCCACTTT.

The CDR3 spells CASSPPGGVDTEAFF. The CDR3 bases are TGTGCCAGCAGTCCGCCGGGGGGGGTAGACACTGAAGCTTTCTTT. This chain joins TRBV28 and TRBJ1-1; TRBD1 might be the D (5 bases). Trimming pared 5 bases from V and 3 bases from J, leaving 16 bases between. The CDR3 runs 15 residues. Germline-derived CDR1 and CDR2 are MDHEN and SYDVKM. Full variable domain (rest looked up from reference TRBV28 and TRBJ1-1): DVKVTQSSRYLVKRTGEKVFLECVQDMDHENMFWYRQDPGLGLRLIYFSYDVKMKEKGDIPEGYSVSREKKERFSLILESASTNQTSMYLCASSPPGGVDTEAFFGQGTRLTVV.

This clone was seen only once. V is TRBV28 and J is TRBJ2-7, with 9 bases aligning to TRBD1. This CDR3 contains 15 residues. CDR1 is MDHEN, CDR2 SYDVKM, per germline. V gave up 6 bases and J gave up 7 bases; unmatched junction bases: 13. The CDR3, as DNA: TGTGCCAGCAGACCCGACGGGACAGGGAATGGGGAGCAGTACTTC. Its translation is CASRPDGTGNGEQYF.

This rearrangement joins TRBV2 to TRBJ2-7; TRBD1 or TRBD2 may be the D gene (5 bases each). Germline V gene data show CDR1 as SNHLY and CDR2 as FYNNEI. V lost 7 bases to trimming and J lost 3 bases, with 19 bases between them. This CDR3 comprises 15 residues. The CDR3 here is CASTSAWDGVYEQYF. In DNA, the CDR3 is TGTGCCAGCACGTCCGCGTGGGACGGGGTCTACGAGCAGTACTTC.

V usage is TRBV10-1 and J usage is TRBJ2-1, with D unclear. The CDR3 contains 13 residues. Per germline, CDR1 WNHNN and CDR2 SYGVQD (reference sequence). Trimming left V 2 bases short and J 6 bases short, with 8 bases between. CDR3 amino acids: CASSEVVRNEQFF. DNA for the CDR3: TGCGCCAGCAGTGAGGTGGTTCGCAATGAGCAGTTCTTC.

In its sample, this clone was seen once. The chain carries TRBV30 and TRBJ1-5; 8 bases line up with TRBD1. The CDR3 consists of 17 residues. The germline V gene has CDR1 GTSNPN and CDR2 SVGIG (reference sequence). Trimming cost V 1 base and J 0 bases; bases outside gene matches: 8. For the CDR3, the DNA is TGTGCCTGGAGTGGGGACAGGTTGGGTATTAGCAATCAGCCCCAGCATTTT. Translating gives CAWSGDRLGISNQPQHF.

The chain joins TRBV5-6 to TRBJ2-5; TRBD2 agrees at 7 bases. CDR1 SGHDT and CDR2 YYEEEE come from the germline V gene. After removal of 7 bases from V and 5 bases from J, the junction contained 8 bases not matched to a gene. This CDR3 spans 13 amino acids. This chain's CDR3 is CASLGLGGETQYF. The DNA of the CDR3 is TGTGCCAGCTTGGGCCTGGGAGGGGAGACCCAGTACTTC.